Given below is one T cell receptor beta chain in context. Its antigen is as yet unknown. The PCR contained 60 Vbeta and 13 Jbeta primers. Only in-frame clones appear in the TCRdb table, and some are missing; sequencing was by immunoSEQ multiplex PCR. The top ten clones hold about 1.6% of a sample with 150,000 to 200,000 clones, around three quarters of them seen once. The sample comes from a study of cytomegalovirus exposure and HLA in healthy donors. Overall study: Ancestry clustering placed 81% of approximately 420 genotyped donors in the Caucasian-associated cluster.

Broader study findings: Later genetic work tied a missense DCLRE1C variant to beta-chain V and J trimming.

The sequence came from a man aged 35-49 years in good health and CMV-seronegative. The sample was PBMCs.

The CDR3 bases are TGCGCCAGCAGTTTTGACGGGGTGAGTGCTGGCTATGAAGCTTTCTTT. This codes for CASSFDGVSAGYEAFF. The V gene is TRBV5-1, the J gene TRBJ1-1, with unresolved D. V was shortened by 5 bases and J by 7 bases, with 24 bases between the two germline ends. The CDR3 covers 16 residues. Germline V CDR1 and CDR2: SGHRS, YFSETQ.